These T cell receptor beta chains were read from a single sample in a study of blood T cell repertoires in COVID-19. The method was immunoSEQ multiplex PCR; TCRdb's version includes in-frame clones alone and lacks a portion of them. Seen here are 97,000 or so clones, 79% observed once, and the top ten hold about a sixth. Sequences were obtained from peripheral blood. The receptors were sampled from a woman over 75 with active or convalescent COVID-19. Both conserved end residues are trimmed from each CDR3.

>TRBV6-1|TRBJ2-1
ASSERTSWANEQF
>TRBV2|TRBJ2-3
ASIRTPGTGGTDTQY
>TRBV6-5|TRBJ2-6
ASRPLASGANVLT
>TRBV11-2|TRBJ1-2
ASSLAGDRGYGYT
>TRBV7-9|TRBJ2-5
ASSITSGVQETQY
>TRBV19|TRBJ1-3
ATESRRGGSSGNTIY
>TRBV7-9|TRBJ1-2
ASSLEASGGYGYT
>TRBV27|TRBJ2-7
ASSQTGTEPAQY
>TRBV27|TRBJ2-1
ASSLRRTSGSWNEQF
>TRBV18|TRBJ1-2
ASSPNQAGNYGYT
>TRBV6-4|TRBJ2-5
ASSDSGTSGSQQETQY
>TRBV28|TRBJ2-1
ASSTSGTGGNEQF
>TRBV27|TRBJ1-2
ASSLIGTRGSYGYT
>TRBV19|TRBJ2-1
ASMGLAGVGEQF
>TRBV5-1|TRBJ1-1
ASSPGTVNTEAF
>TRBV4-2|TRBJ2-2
ASSQDDGSTGELF
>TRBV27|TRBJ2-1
ASSAWGGQGADNEQF
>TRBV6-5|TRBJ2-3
ASRLAGGSDTQY
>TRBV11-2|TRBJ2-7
ASSPTLATYEQY
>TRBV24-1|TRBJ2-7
ATSKTGGNYEQY
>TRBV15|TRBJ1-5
ATSSSGGLPRH
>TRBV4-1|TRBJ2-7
ASSELADYEQY
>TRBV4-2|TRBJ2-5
ASSPIRGTGESETQY
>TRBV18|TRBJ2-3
ASRDRGSTDTQY
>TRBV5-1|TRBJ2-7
ASSSGITSGSFRYEQY
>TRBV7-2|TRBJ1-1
ASRLQGKTEAF
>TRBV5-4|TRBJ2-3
ASSLGLAGGMNTQY
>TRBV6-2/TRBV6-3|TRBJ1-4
ASSYGQGGIEKLF
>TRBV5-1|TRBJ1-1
ASSLQGGENTEAF
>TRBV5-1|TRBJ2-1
ASSLPLAGLNEQF
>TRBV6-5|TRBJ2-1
ASSTGVRDEQF
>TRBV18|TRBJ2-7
ASSPPGTPKQY
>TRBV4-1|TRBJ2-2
ASSQDPGRLF
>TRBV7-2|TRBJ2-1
AGAAYNEQF
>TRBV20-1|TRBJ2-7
SASVPGLAYEQY
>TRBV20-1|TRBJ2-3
SASWTQGTDTQY
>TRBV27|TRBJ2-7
ASSLSTGIHEQY